This T cell receptor beta chain was profiled in a study of early T cells in non-severe SARS-CoV-2 infection. Whole-study results and caveats: There was a bias toward anti-spike CD8 responses in VDJdb matching, which missed private and CD4 specificities.

Ten or more counts support this clonotype. What it binds is unknown. As part of library construction, unique molecular identifiers were attached to individual cDNA molecules. Using its own MiXCR run on the 5' RACE reads, TCRdb lists one record per CDR3 protein. The sample gives over 50,000 distinct CDR3 sequences, roughly 7.8% of which show up once; over 9.5% is in the top ten. V shed 5 bases and J 3 bases; nucleotides not matched to a gene: 9. The germline CDR1 and CDR2 sequences are DFQATT and SNEGSKA (reference sequence). The CDR3 has 15 amino acids. The sample in question was whole blood, obtained at baseline. This receptor was identified in an adult who was a healthcare worker with PCR-confirmed SARS-CoV-2 infection or an uninfected control (not recorded which). The chain recombines TRBV20-1 with TRBJ2-2; 7 bases line up with TRBD1. The CDR3 DNA is TGCAGTGCTTCCCCCGGGGACAGATACACCGGGGAGCTGTTTTTT. This sequence encodes CSASPGDRYTGELFF.